This T cell receptor (beta chain) is drawn from a study of blood T cell repertoires in COVID-19. Study details: The United States, Italy and Spain were the sources of the acute and convalescent COVID-19 samples. Sample material is recorded as cDNA or gDNA derived from T cells, B-cell-depleted T cells, or PBMCs.

The method was immunoSEQ multiplex PCR; TCRdb's version includes in-frame clones alone and lacks a portion of them. Of roughly 34,000 clones in the sample, roughly 80% are singletons; the top ten hold around 29%. The sequence came from a man aged 80 or over with acute or convalescent COVID-19. The source material was peripheral blood.

This CDR3 is CASRDNYNEQFF. The CDR3, as DNA: TGTGCCAGCCGGGACAACTACAATGAGCAGTTCTTC. This rearrangement joins TRBV19 to TRBJ2-1, with D tentatively TRBD1 (6 bases). V was trimmed by 9 bases and J by 3 bases, leaving 9 bases between them. The CDR3 covers 12 residues. Germline V CDR1 and CDR2: LNHDA, SQIVND (reference sequence).